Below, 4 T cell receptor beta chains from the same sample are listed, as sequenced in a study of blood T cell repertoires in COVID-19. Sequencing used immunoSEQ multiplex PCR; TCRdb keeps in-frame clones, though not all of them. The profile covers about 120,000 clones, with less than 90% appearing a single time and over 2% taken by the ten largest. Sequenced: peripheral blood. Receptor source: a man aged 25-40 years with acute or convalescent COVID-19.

The CDR3, as DNA: TGTGCCAGCAGCGTAGATCAGGGTGGCAAAGCTTTCTTT. Its translation: CASSVDQGGKAFF. This chain links TRBV9 with TRBJ1-1, with TRBD1 as a possible D gene (5 bases). V dropped 0 bases and J dropped 9 bases, with 12 bases sitting between them. Germline CDR1 SGDLS, CDR2 YYNGEE. The CDR3 totals 13 residues. The variable domain in full, with the rest retrieved from reference TRBV9 and TRBJ1-1, is DSGVTQTPKHLITATGQRVTLRCSPRSGDLSVYWYQQSLDQGLQFLIQYYNGEERAKGNILERFSAQQFPDLHSELNLSSLELGDSALYFCASSVDQGGKAFFGQGTRLTVV.

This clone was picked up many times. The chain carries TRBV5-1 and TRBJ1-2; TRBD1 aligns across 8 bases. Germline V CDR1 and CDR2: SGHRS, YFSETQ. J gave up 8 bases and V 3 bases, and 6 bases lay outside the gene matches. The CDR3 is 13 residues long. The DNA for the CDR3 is TGCGCCAGCAGCTGGTGGACAGGGAGAGGCTACACCTTC. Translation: CASSWWTGRGYTF.

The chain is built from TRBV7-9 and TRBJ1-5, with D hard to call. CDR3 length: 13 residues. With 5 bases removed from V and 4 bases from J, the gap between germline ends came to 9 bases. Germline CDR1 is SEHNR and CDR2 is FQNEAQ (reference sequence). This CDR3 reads CASSLKRNQPQHF. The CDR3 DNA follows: TGTGCCAGCAGCCTGAAGCGAAATCAGCCCCAGCATTTT.

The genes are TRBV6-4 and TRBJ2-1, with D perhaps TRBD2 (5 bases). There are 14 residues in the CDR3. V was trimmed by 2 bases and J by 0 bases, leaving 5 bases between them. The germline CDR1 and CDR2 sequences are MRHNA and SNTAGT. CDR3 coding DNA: TGTGCCAGCAGTGACGGGAGCTCCTACAATGAGCAGTTCTTC. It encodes CASSDGSSYNEQFF.